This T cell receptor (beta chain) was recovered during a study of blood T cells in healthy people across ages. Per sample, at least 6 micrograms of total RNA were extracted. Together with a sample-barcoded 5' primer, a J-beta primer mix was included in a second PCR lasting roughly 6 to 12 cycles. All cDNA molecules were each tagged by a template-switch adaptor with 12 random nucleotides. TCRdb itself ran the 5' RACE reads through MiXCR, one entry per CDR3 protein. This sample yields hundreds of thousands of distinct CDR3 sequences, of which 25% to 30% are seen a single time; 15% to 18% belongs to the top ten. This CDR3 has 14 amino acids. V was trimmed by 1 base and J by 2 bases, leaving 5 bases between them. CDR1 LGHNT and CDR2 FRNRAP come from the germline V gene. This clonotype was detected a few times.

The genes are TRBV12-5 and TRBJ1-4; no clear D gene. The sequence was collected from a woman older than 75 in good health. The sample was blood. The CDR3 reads CASGLGHTNEKLFF. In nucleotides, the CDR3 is TGTGCTAGTGGTTTGGGGCACACTAATGAAAAACTGTTTTTT.